What follows is one T cell receptor (beta chain) and its context. The data are from a study of identical twins. The CDR3 length is 13 residues. Germline CDR1 is DFQATT and CDR2 is SNEGSKA (reference sequence). J lost 4 bases, V lost 1 base, and 4 bases had no gene match. TCRdb redid the calling of the 5' RACE reads with MiXCR, one entry per CDR3 protein. The repertoire holds about 330,000 distinct CDR3 sequences, roughly 12% seen once, with approximately 7.9% in the top ten. Healthy Caucasians, and only they, were the donors. The same data also went into a second study, on yellow fever vaccine responses in identical twins.

This TCR was sampled from a woman between 18 and 29 years old in good health. The V and J genes are TRBV20-1 and TRBJ2-7, with 7 bases that match TRBD1. The specimen was CD8+ T cells sorted from blood. The CDR3 sequence is CSARGTGEYEQYF. The CDR3 nucleotides are TGCAGTGCTAGAGGGACAGGAGAATACGAGCAGTACTTC.